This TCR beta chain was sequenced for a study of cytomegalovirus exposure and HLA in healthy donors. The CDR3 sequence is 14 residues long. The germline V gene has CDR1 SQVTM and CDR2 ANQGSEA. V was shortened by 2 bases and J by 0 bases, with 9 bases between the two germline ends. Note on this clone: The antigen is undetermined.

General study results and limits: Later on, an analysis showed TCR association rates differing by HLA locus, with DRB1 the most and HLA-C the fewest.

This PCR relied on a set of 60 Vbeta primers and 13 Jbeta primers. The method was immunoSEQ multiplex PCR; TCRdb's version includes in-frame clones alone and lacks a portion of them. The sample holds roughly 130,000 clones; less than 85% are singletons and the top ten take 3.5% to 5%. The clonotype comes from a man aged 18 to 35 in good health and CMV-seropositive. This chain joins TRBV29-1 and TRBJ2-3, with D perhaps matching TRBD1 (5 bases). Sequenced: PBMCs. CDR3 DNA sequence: TGCAGCGTTGAATTGCAGGGTAGCACAGATACGCAGTATTTT. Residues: CSVELQGSTDTQYF.